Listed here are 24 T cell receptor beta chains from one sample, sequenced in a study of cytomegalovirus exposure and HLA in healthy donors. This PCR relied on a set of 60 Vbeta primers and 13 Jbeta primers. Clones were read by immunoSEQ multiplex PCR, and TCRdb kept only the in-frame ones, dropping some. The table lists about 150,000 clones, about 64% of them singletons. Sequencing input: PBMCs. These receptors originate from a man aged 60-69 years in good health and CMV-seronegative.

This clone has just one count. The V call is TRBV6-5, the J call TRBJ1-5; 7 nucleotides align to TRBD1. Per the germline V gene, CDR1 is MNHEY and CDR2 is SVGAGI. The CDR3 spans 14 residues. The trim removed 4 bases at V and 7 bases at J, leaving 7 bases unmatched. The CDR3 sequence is CASSFDRESQPQHF. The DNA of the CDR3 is TGTGCCAGCAGTTTCGACAGGGAAAGCCAGCCCCAGCATTTT.

The CDR3 loop is CASSLGLNYEQYF. The CDR3 bases are TGTGCCAGCAGCTTAGGACTAAACTACGAGCAGTACTTC. The V and J genes are TRBV7-6 and TRBJ2-7, with D possibly being TRBD2 (5 bases). Trimming removed 1 base at V and 3 bases at J, with 7 bases between. The CDR3 sequence is 13 residues long. Germline V gene lookup returns CDR1 SGHVS and CDR2 FNYEAQ.

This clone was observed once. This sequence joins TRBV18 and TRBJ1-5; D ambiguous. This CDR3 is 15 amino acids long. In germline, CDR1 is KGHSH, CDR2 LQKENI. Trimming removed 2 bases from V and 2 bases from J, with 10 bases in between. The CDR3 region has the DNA TGTGCCAGCTCACCAGAGGGTTTCGGCAATCAGCCCCAGCATTTT. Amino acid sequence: CASSPEGFGNQPQHF.

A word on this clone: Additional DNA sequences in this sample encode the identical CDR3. CDR3 DNA: TGTGCCAGCAGCTTAACAGGGGCAGATACGCAGTATTTT. Translated: CASSLTGADTQYF. This rearrangement joins TRBV7-3 to TRBJ2-3; D may be TRBD1 (5 bases). Germline CDR1 reads SGHTA; CDR2 reads FQGTGA. Trimming left V 0 bases short and J 4 bases short, with 5 bases between. The CDR3 totals 13 residues.

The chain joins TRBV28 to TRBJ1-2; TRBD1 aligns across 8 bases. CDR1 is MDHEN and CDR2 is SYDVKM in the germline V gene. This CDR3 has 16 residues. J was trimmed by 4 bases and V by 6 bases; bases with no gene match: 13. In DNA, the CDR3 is TGTGCCAGCAGCTCAGCGGGACAGGCTTCGTCCTATGGCTACACCTTC. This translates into CASSSAGQASSYGYTF.

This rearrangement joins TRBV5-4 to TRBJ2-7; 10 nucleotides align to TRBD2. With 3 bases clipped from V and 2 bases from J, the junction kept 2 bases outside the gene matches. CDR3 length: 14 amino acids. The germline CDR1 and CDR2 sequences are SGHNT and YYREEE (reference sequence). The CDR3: CASSSSGRTYEQYF. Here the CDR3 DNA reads TGTGCCAGCAGCTCTAGCGGGAGAACCTACGAGCAGTACTTC.

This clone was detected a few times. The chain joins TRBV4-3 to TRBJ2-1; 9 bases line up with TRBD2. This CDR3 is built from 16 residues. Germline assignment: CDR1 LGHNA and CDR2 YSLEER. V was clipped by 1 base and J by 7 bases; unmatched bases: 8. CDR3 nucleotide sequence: TGCGCCAGCAGCCAAGTAGCGGGAGTTGAACCTAATGAGCAGTTCTTC. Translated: CASSQVAGVEPNEQFF.

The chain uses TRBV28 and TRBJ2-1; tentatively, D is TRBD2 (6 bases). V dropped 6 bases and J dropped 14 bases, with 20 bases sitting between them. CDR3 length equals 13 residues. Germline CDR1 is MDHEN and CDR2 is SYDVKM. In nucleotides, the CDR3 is TGTGCCAGCAGGCAGGGAGGCGGGCCACGGGAGTTCTTC. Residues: CASRQGGGPREFF.

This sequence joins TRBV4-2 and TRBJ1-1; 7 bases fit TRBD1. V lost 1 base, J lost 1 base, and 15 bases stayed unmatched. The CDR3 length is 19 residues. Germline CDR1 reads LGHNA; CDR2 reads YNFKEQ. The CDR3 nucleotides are TGTGCCAGCAGCCAAGCGACCGCGTTAAGGGGACAGAAGAACACTGAAGCTTTCTTT. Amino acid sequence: CASSQATALRGQKNTEAFF.

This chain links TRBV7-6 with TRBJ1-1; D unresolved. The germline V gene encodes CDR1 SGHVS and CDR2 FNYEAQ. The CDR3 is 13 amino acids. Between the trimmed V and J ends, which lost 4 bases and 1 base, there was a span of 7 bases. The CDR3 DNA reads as TGTGCCAGCAGCTCCCAGGAGAACACTGAAGCTTTCTTT. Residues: CASSSQENTEAFF. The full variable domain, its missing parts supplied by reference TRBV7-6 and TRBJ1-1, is GAGVSQSPRYKVTKRGQDVALRCDPISGHVSLYWYRQALGQGPEFLTYFNYEAQQDKSGLPNDRFSAERPEGSISTLTIQRTEQRDSAMYRCASSSQENTEAFFGQGTRLTVV.

The CDR3 spells CASSSRQGRYNEQFF. In DNA, the CDR3 is TGTGCCAGCAGCTCACGACAGGGGAGATACAATGAGCAGTTCTTC. The chain recombines TRBV7-3 with TRBJ2-1, with TRBD1 matching 8 bases. Looked up from germline, CDR1 is SGHTA and CDR2 is FQGTGA. Unmatched junction bases numbered 6, after V lost 4 bases and J lost 4 bases. The length of the CDR3 is 15 residues.

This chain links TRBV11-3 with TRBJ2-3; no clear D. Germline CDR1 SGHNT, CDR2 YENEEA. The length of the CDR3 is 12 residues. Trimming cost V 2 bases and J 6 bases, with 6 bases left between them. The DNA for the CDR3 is TGTGCCAGCAGCTTAATTCCGGATACGCAGTATTTT. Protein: CASSLIPDTQYF.

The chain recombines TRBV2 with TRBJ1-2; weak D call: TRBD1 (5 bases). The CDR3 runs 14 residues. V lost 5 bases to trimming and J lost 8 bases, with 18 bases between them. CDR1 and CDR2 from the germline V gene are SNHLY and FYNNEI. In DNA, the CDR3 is TGTGCCAGCAGTCTGACAGTCGGGTCCTCCGGCTACACCTTC. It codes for CASSLTVGSSGYTF.

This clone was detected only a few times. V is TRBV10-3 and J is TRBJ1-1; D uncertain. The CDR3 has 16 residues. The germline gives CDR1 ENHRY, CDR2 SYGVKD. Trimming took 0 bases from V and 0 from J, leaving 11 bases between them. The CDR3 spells CAISESRTGMNTEAFF. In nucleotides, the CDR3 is TGTGCCATCAGTGAGTCGAGAACGGGGATGAACACTGAAGCTTTCTTT.

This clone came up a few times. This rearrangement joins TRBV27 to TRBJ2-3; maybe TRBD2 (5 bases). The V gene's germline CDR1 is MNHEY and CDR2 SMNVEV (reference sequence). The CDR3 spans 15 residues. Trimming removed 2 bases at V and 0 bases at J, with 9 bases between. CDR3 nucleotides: TGTGCCAGCAGTTTAGAGGGTATGAGCACAGATACGCAGTATTTT. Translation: CASSLEGMSTDTQYF.

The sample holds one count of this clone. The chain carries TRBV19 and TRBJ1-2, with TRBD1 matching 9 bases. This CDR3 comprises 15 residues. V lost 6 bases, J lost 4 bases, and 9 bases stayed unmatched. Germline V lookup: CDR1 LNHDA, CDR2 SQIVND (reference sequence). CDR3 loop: CASSDAGTGIYGYTF. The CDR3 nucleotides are TGTGCCAGTAGCGATGCCGGGACAGGGATCTATGGCTACACCTTC.

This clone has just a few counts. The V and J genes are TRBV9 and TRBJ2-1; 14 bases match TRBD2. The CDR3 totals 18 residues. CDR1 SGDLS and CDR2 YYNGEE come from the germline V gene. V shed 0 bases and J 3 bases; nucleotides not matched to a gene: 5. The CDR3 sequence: CASSVEGLAGDDYNEQFF. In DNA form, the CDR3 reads TGTGCCAGCAGCGTAGAGGGACTAGCGGGAGACGACTACAATGAGCAGTTCTTC.

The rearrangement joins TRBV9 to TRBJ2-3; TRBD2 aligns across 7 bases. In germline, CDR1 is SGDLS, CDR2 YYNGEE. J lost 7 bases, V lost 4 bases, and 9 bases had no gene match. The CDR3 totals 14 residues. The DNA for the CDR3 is TGTGCCAGCAGCTTAAGCCGGGACTACTATACGCAGTATTTT. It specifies CASSLSRDYYTQYF.

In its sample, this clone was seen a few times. The CDR3 sequence is CAWSVRQGFTGELFF. The CDR3 DNA sequence: TGTGCCTGGAGTGTACGTCAGGGATTCACCGGGGAGCTGTTTTTT. The rearrangement links TRBV30 to TRBJ2-2; tentatively, D is TRBD1 (5 bases). Germline CDR1 GTSNPN, CDR2 SVGIG (reference sequence). CDR3 length: 15 residues. V lost 0 bases, J lost 4 bases, and 12 bases lay in between. Drawing the rest from reference TRBV30 and TRBJ2-2, the complete variable domain is SQTIHQWPATLVQPVGSPLSLECTVEGTSNPNLYWYRQAAGRGLQLLFYSVGIGQISSEVPQNLSASRPQDRQFILSSKKLLLSDSGFYLCAWSVRQGFTGELFFGEGSRLTVL.

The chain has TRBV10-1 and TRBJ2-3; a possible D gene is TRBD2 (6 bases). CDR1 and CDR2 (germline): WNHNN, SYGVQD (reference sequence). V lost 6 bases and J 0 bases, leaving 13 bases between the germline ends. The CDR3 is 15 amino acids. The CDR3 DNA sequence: TGCGCCAGCAGCGATGGTAGCGGTAGCACAGATACGCAGTATTTT. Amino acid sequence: CASSDGSGSTDTQYF.

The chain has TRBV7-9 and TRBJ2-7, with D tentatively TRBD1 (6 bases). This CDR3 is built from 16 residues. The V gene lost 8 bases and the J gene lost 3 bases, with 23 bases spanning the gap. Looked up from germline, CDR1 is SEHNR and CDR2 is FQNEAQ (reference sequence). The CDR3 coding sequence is TGTGCCAGCTTCACGGAACAGGGCGATCCGAACTACGAGCAGTACTTC. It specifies CASFTEQGDPNYEQYF.

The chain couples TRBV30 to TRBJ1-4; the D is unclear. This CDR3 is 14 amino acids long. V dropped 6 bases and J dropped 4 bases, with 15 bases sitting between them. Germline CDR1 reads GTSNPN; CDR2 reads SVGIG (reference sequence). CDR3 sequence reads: CACQSGGDNEKLFF. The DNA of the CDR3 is TGTGCCTGCCAATCAGGAGGCGATAATGAAAAACTGTTTTTT.

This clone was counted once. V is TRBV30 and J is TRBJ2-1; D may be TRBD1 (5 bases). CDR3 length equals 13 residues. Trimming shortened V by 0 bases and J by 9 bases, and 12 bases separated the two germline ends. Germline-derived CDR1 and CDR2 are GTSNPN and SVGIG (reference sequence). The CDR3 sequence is CAWSVRAGFEQFF. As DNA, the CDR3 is TGTGCCTGGAGTGTACGGGCAGGGTTTGAGCAGTTCTTC.

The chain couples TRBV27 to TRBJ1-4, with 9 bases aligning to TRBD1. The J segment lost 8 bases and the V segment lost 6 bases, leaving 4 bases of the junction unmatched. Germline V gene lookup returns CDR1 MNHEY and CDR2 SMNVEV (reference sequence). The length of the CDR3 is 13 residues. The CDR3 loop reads CASRGTGREKLFF. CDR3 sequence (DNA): TGTGCCAGCAGGGGGACAGGGAGAGAAAAACTGTTTTTT.